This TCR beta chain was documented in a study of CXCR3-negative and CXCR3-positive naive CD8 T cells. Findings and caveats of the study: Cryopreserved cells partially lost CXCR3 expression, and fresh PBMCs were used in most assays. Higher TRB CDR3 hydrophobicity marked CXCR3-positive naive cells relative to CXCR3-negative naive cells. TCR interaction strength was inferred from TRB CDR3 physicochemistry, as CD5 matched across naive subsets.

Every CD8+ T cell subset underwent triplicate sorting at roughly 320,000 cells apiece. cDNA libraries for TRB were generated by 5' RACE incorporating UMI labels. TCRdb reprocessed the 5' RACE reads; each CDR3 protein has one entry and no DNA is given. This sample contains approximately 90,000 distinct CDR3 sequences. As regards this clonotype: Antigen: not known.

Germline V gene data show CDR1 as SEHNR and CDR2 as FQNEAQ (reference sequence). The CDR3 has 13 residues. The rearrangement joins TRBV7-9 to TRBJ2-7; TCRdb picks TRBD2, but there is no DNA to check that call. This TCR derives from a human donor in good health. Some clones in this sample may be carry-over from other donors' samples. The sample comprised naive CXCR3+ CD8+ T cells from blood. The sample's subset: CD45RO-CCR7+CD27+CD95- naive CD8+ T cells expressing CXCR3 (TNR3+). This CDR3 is CASSSGLSYEQYF.